This TCR beta chain emerged from a study of CD8 T cells in Susac syndrome. Study-level information: Blood was drawn from Susac syndrome patients while they were therapy-naive, on corticosteroids, or on intravenous immunoglobulin alone. General study points: The total CD8+ repertoires yielded some 15 Susac-specific public clones and the CD8+ TEMRA repertoires yielded 4 or 5.

V lost 5 bases to trimming and J lost 7 bases, with 11 bases between them. The CDR3 has 12 residues. CDR1 is SGHTA and CDR2 is FQGTGA in the germline V gene. Random hexamers served to reverse transcribe about 0.5 to 1 ug RNA. TCRdb reprocessed the immunoSEQ multiplex PCR reads via MiXCR and lists one record per CDR3 protein. Of about 130,000 distinct CDR3 sequences listed, around 95% are singletons. In contrast to the negatively isolated CD8+ and CD4+ T cells, TEMRA cells were FACS-enriched. A remark on this clonotype: Its antigen is undetermined.

Sequences were obtained from CD8+ T cells from PBMCs. The sequence came from a human donor with Susac syndrome. The chain employs TRBV7-3 and TRBJ2-5, with D maybe TRBD1 (5 bases). CDR3 nucleotides: TGTGCCAGCAGCACAGGTTCAGGGACCCAGTACTTC. Its translation is CASSTGSGTQYF.